This entry lists 9 T cell receptor beta chains sequenced from one sample in a study of identical twins (dated by TCRdb to about 2016). Library preparation employed 5' RACE. Sequencing took place on an Illumina HiSeq 2000. The public reads were run again by TCRdb, first through fastp at Q25 and then through MiXCR, and only productive beta chains were kept. Under each unique CDR3 protein, matching rows form one entry showing the most common genes and DNA. Present in this sample are hundreds of thousands of distinct CDR3 sequences, around 8.6% of which were seen just once. Clones ranked in the top ten supply roughly 0.97% of the sample. These sequences were also reported in another study, on yellow fever vaccine responses in identical twins.

The sequencing sample was made of PBMCs. The receptors here all came from a woman aged 18-29 years in good health.

This clonotype was seen more than once but under ten times. V and J are TRBV4-2 and TRBJ1-2, with TRBD1 as a possible D gene (5 bases). V was shortened by 0 bases and J by 0 bases, with 11 bases between the two germline ends. Germline V CDR1 and CDR2: LGHNA, YNFKEQ. This CDR3 spans 16 amino acids. The CDR3 region has the DNA TGTGCCAGCAGCCAAGATGGGGCGCACACTAACTATGGCTACACCTTC. Protein product: CASSQDGAHTNYGYTF.

This clonotype was seen a handful of times. The chain combines TRBV6-2 or TRBV6-3 with TRBJ2-2; 11 nucleotides align to TRBD2. Looked up from germline, CDR1 is MNHEY and CDR2 is SVGEGT. Losses at the gene ends were 6 bases for V and 2 bases for J; bases not matched to a gene: 8. This CDR3 contains 17 residues. In nucleotides, the CDR3 is TGTGCCAGCAGCCGACTAGCGGGACCTGGCAACACCGGGGAGCTGTTTTTT. Residues: CASSRLAGPGNTGELFF.

This clonotype occurred many times. J is TRBJ2-1 and V is TRBV24-1; 9 positions match TRBD1. V was clipped by 1 base and J by 3 bases; unmatched bases: 3. The CDR3 runs to 16 residues. Per the germline V gene, CDR1 is KGHDR and CDR2 is SFDVKD. CDR3 coding DNA: TGTGCCACCAGTGATTTTGCGACAGGGGGCTACAATGAGCAGTTCTTC. This gives the protein CATSDFATGGYNEQFF.

This clonotype occurred a few times. The chain uses TRBV20-1 and TRBJ1-1; D might be TRBD1 (5 bases). Germline loops: CDR1 DFQATT, CDR2 SNEGSKA (reference sequence). Trimming removed 3 bases at V and 0 bases at J, with 8 bases between. The CDR3 is 13 residues long. The DNA of the CDR3 is TGCAGTGCTAGGGGGCGGTTGAACACTGAAGCTTTCTTT. It translates to CSARGRLNTEAFF.

This clonotype appeared a few times. CDR3 sequence: CATSRTGGEQFF. The CDR3 DNA reads as TGTGCCACCAGCAGGACAGGGGGTGAGCAGTTCTTC. The J gene is TRBJ2-1, the V gene TRBV15, with TRBD1 matching 9 bases. The CDR3 is 12 amino acids. Germline V gene lookup returns CDR1 LNHNV and CDR2 YYDKDF (reference sequence). Trimming cost V 3 bases and J 9 bases; bases outside gene matches: 0. Full variable domain (missing parts from reference TRBV15 and TRBJ2-1): DAMVIQNPRYQVTQFGKPVTLSCSQTLNHNVMYWYQQKSSQAPKLLFHYYDKDFNNEADTPDNFQSRRPNTSFCFLDIRSPGLGDTAMYLCATSRTGGEQFFGPGTRLTVL.

This clonotype was observed at least ten times. This sequence joins TRBV28 and TRBJ2-5, with D perhaps TRBD2 (6 bases). There are 15 residues in the CDR3. CDR1 and CDR2 (germline): MDHEN, SYDVKM. Trimming left V 5 bases short and J 5 bases short, with 18 bases between. Here the CDR3 reads CASSRPGRREETQYF. CDR3 sequence (DNA): TGTGCCAGCAGTCGCCCAGGTCGGAGGGAGGAGACCCAGTACTTC.

This clonotype was detected ten times or more. V gene TRBV11-2 combines with J gene TRBJ2-5; 7 bases are shared with TRBD1. Germline-derived CDR1 and CDR2 are SGHAT and FQNNGV. V lost 5 bases, J lost 3 bases, and 18 bases stayed unmatched. CDR3 length: 18 residues. CDR3 loop: CASSRYTEIQGYEETQYF. The CDR3 coding sequence is TGTGCCAGCAGCCGATATACGGAAATACAGGGGTATGAAGAGACCCAGTACTTC. The full variable domain, rest sourced from reference TRBV11-2 and TRBJ2-5, is EAGVAQSPRYKIIEKRQSVAFWCNPISGHATLYWYQQILGQGPKLLIQFQNNGVVDDSQLPKDRFSAERLKGVDSTLKIQPAKLEDSAVYLCASSRYTEIQGYEETQYFGPGTRLLVL.

The sample holds a few counts of this clonotype. The chain uses TRBV11-2 and TRBJ2-1, with TRBD1 matching over 8 bases. With V trimmed by 8 bases and J by 6 bases, 9 bases remained unmatched. The CDR3 is 14 amino acids. Germline V gene data show CDR1 as SGHAT and CDR2 as FQNNGV. CDR3 DNA: TGTGCCAGCCGGCAGGGGGCAATGCGCAATGAGCAGTTCTTC. Translation gives CASRQGAMRNEQFF.

Only a few counts were recorded for this clonotype. The chain is built from TRBV6-2 or TRBV6-3 and TRBJ2-2; TRBD2 matches at 7 bases. V shed 7 bases, J shed 2 bases, and the junction held 4 bases outside the gene matches. There are 14 residues in the CDR3. Germline V CDR1 and CDR2: MNHEY, SVGEGT. CDR3 coding DNA: TGTGCCAGCATGACTAGCAGTAACACCGGGGAGCTGTTTTTT. It codes for CASMTSSNTGELFF.